This TCR beta chain emerged from a study of T-cell memory formation after mild COVID-19. Per germline, CDR1 PRHDT and CDR2 FYEKMQ (reference sequence). CDR3 length equals 13 residues. The ends were cut back, 5 bases at V and 5 bases at J, with 12 bases in the middle. TCRdb used MiXCR to reprocess the 5' RACE reads, holding one entry per CDR3 protein. The table shows 400,000 or so distinct CDR3 sequences, with around 20% occurring only once. The clonotype originates from an adult woman who had mild COVID-19 (a few samples of this study predate the infection). Cell type and time point are not known. The rearrangement uses TRBV13 and TRBJ1-2; D unclear. Sequenced sample: PBMCs or a T cell subset sorted from them (not recorded which). CDR3: CASSHKQFYGYTF. The CDR3 nucleotides read TGTGCCAGCAGCCATAAACAGTTTTATGGCTACACCTTC. Using reference TRBV13 and TRBJ1-2 for the parts outside the CDR3, the full variable domain is AAGVIQSPRHLIKEKRETATLKCYPIPRHDTVYWYQQGPGQDPQFLISFYEKMQSDKGSIPDRFSAQQFSDYHSELNMSSLELGDSALYFCASSHKQFYGYTFGSGTRLTVV.